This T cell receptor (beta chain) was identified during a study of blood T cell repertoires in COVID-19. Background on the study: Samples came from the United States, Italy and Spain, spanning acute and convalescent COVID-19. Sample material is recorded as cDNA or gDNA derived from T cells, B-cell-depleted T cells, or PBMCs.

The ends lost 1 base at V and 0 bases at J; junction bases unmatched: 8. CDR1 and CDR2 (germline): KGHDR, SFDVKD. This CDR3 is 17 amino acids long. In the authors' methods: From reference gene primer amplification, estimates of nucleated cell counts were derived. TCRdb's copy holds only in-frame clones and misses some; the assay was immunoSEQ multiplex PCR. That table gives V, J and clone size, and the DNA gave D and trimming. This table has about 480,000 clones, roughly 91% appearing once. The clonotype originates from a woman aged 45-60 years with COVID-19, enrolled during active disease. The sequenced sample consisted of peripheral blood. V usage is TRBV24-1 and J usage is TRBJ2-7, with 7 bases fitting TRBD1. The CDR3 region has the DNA TGTGCCACCAGTGATTTTGCGCCAGGGGGTTCCTCCTACGAGCAGTACTTC. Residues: CATSDFAPGGSSYEQYF.